This is a list of T cell receptor beta chains from one sample in a study of T-cell reconstitution after alpha-beta-depleted transplantation in children. MiXCR, run by TCRdb on the PCR reads, gives a single entry per CDR3 protein. The sample includes some 600,000 distinct CDR3 sequences, 15% to 20% of them seen just once. The specimen was PBMCs from the stem cell graft donor, collected from the stem cell graft. The source of these receptors is a human donor who donated a stem cell graft to a child with acute myeloid leukemia. CDR3s include the opening cysteine and the closing phenylalanine or tryptophan. A D gene is named only where the DNA matches it firmly. Only some rows state a clone size, as once, few, many or a class for expanded clones.

TRBJ2-1 | NA | TRBV7-8 | few | TGTGCCAGCAGCCCCAGCCATGGGCGCAATGAGCAGTTCTTC | CASSPSHGRNEQFF
TRBJ1-5 | NA | TRBV20-1 | many | TGCAGTGCTGTTGGGGGGCCCAATCAGCCCCAGCATTTT | CSAVGGPNQPQHF
TRBJ2-1 | NA | TRBV7-6 | many | TGTGCCAGCAGCTTAGGGGGGGCCCTCAATGAGCAGTTCTTC | CASSLGGALNEQFF
TRBJ1-5 | NA | TRBV25-1 | few | TGTGCCAGCAGTGGCCAGGGGTACAATCAGCCCCAGCATTTT | CASSGQGYNQPQHF
TRBJ2-3 | TRBD2 | TRBV4-2 | NA | TGTGCCAGCAGCCAAGATGGGGGACTACCTAGCACAGATACGCAGTATTTT | CASSQDGGLPSTDTQYF
TRBJ1-1 | NA | TRBV12-3/TRBV12-4 | few | TGTGCCAGCAGCCCTCTTACAGGGACCCCTCTGAACACTGAAGCTTTCTTT | CASSPLTGTPLNTEAFF
TRBJ1-4 | NA | TRBV20-1 | many | TGCAGTGCTGACCCAGGGATTAATGAAAAACTGTTTTTT | CSADPGINEKLFF
TRBJ2-2 | NA | TRBV20-1 | NA | TGCAGTGCTAGAGAATCCGGGACGCCGGTGGCCGGGGAGCTGTTTTTT | CSARESGTPVAGELFF
TRBJ1-3 | NA | TRBV15 | few | TGTGCCACCAGCAGAGATTGGGGTTCTGGAAACACCATATATTTT | CATSRDWGSGNTIYF
TRBJ2-5 | NA | TRBV3-1 | NA | TGTGCCAGCAGCCAGAGGCAGGGTTTGGAGACCCAGTACTTC | CASSQRQGLETQYF
TRBJ1-2 | TRBD1 | TRBV7-2 | NA | TGTGCCAGCAGCTCTACCGGGACAGGGAAACAGTATGGCTACACCTTC | CASSSTGTGKQYGYTF
TRBJ2-3 | NA | TRBV4-3 | NA | TGCGCCAGCAGCCAAGACTCCTTCACAGATACGCAGTATTTT | CASSQDSFTDTQYF
TRBJ2-7 | NA | TRBV20-1 | many | TGCAGTGGGGTGGCCGCTTCCTACGAGCAGTACTTC | CSGVAASYEQYF
TRBJ2-3 | NA | TRBV6-5 | NA | TGTGCCAGCAGTTACCTCCTCACAGATACGCAGTATTTT | CASSYLLTDTQYF
TRBJ2-2 | NA | TRBV29-1 | many | TGCAGCGGATCTAGCGCGGTAAACACCGGGGAGCTGTTTTTT | CSGSSAVNTGELFF
TRBJ2-1 | NA | TRBV5-1 | many | TGCGCCAGCACCCCCGGGGCTGACAATGAGCAGTTCTTC | CASTPGADNEQFF
TRBJ2-7 | NA | TRBV20-1 | many | TGCAGTGTCCCGACAGTGCCCAAGAGCTCCTACGAGCAGTACTTC | CSVPTVPKSSYEQYF
TRBJ2-3 | NA | TRBV7-2 | NA | TGTGCCAGCAGCGTAACGAGGGTATATACGCAGTATTTT | CASSVTRVYTQYF
TRBJ1-2 | NA | TRBV7-9 | few | TGTGCCAGCAGCTTAGCTGTAGAAAACTATGGCTACACCTTC | CASSLAVENYGYTF
TRBJ2-1 | TRBD2 | TRBV20-1 | once | TGCAGTGCTAGACCCGAGCGGGGGTTGGGAAATGAGCAGTTCTTC | CSARPERGLGNEQFF
TRBJ1-5 | TRBD1 | TRBV6-1 | NA | TGTGCCACCGGACAGGGGATTCATCAGCCCCAGCATTTT | CATGQGIHQPQHF
TRBJ1-1 | NA | TRBV7-9 | many | TGTGCCAGCAGCTCGACACGGATGAACACTGAAGCTTTCTTT | CASSSTRMNTEAFF
TRBJ1-2 | NA | TRBV7-9 | many | TGTGCCAGCAGCTCCATTCAGAGTGCCTATGGCTACACCTTC | CASSSIQSAYGYTF
TRBJ2-3 | NA | TRBV25-1 | NA | TGTGCCAGCAGGTCCAGGGTGGCAGATACGCAGTATTTT | CASRSRVADTQYF
TRBJ1-2 | TRBD1 | TRBV20-1 | many | TGCAGTGCTAGCCAGACAGGGGGAGCTAACTATGGCTACACCTTC | CSASQTGGANYGYTF
TRBJ2-1 | TRBD1 | TRBV5-6 | many | TGTGCCAGCAGCTCGGACAGGGGGCGCATCAATGAGCAGTTCTTC | CASSSDRGRINEQFF
TRBJ2-1 | TRBD2 | TRBV7-2 | few | TGTGCCAGCAGCTTAGCCGGGACTAGCCCCCTTAGCTCCTACAATGAGCAGTTCTTC | CASSLAGTSPLSSYNEQFF
TRBJ1-1 | NA | TRBV7-9 | NA | TGTGCCAGCAGCTTTGAGAGGGCCCGGAACACTGAAGCTTTCTTT | CASSFERARNTEAFF
TRBJ2-3 | NA | TRBV27 | many | TGTGCCAGCACGGCCGGAGGTACGCAGTATTTT | CASTAGGTQYF
TRBJ2-1 | TRBD2 | TRBV7-9 | many | TGTGCCAGCAGTCCGACTAGCGGGGGGGCCATCAATGAGCAGTTCTTC | CASSPTSGGAINEQFF
TRBJ2-1 | TRBD2 | TRBV20-1 | many | TGCAGTGCTAGAGACCCTCTAGCGGGGGGGTACAATGAGCAGTTCTTC | CSARDPLAGGYNEQFF
TRBJ1-5 | NA | TRBV7-9 | NA | TGTGCCAGCAGCTTAGAACGTTCCAGGGAGAATCAGCCCCAGCATTTT | CASSLERSRENQPQHF
TRBJ2-1 | NA | TRBV24-1 | NA | TGTGCCACCAGTGATGCTGGCAGGGGCTATGAGCAGTTCTTC | CATSDAGRGYEQFF
TRBJ2-7 | TRBD1 | TRBV6-2/TRBV6-3 | NA | TGTGCCGCTCGCAGAGCCGGGACAGCTTACGAGCAGTACTTC | CAARRAGTAYEQYF
TRBJ1-1 | NA | TRBV20-1 | many | TGCAGTGGGAGGGGTGGGTCGGAGGTTGGGAACACTGAAGCTTTCTTT | CSGRGGSEVGNTEAFF
TRBJ1-1 | NA | TRBV29-1 | few | TGCAGCGTTGCCGGGACCACTCACAGCGGCACTGAAGCTTTCTTT | CSVAGTTHSGTEAFF
TRBJ1-1 | NA | TRBV7-9 | NA | TGTGCCAGCAGCTTAGGTCGGGCTGTTGGGGCGGAAGGAGCTTTCTTT | CASSLGRAVGAEGAFF